The T cell receptor beta chain described here comes from a study of blood T cells in healthy people across ages. Study background: Capture via template switching afforded approximately one barcoded beta molecule per two T cells.

Primers used in a second PCR of about 7 to 11 cycles were a sample-barcoded 5' primer and a J-beta primer mix. Via MiXCR, TCRdb re-called the 5' RACE reads, giving one row per CDR3 protein. The sample consists of about 570,000 distinct CDR3 sequences, 27% of them appearing once. The CDR3 is 15 amino acids. Germline CDR1 reads DFQATT; CDR2 reads SNEGSKA (reference sequence). Germline trimming cut 0 bases from V and 8 bases from J; bases unmatched to any gene: 7. What was sequenced was blood. The TCR originated in a woman between 65 and 79 years old in good health. The V call is TRBV20-1, the J call TRBJ2-1, with TRBD2 matching over 10 bases. The CDR3 DNA reads as TGCAGTGCTAGAGACGAGCGGGGGGGCAAGGATGAGCAGTTCTTC. It encodes CSARDERGGKDEQFF.